One sample yielded the 16 T cell receptor beta chains listed below, sequenced in a study of OX40 agonist ivuxolimab in advanced cancers. Profiled with immunoSEQ multiplex PCR; TCRdb holds only in-frame clones, not every one. The table has about 70,000 clones, around 88% seen once; the top ten hold approximately 2.1%. The source was CD4+ or CD8+ T cells sorted from blood, collected in a trial of the OX40 agonist ivuxolimab. The source of these receptors is an adult with an advanced solid tumor such as melanoma, head and neck, liver or kidney cancer.

This chain connects TRBV28 to TRBJ1-1, with 7 bases that match TRBD1. Germline trimming cut 3 bases from V and 7 bases from J; bases unmatched to any gene: 8. Per germline, CDR1 MDHEN and CDR2 SYDVKM. This CDR3 region has 14 residues. CDR3 residues: CASSLSRGRGEAFF. The CDR3 region has the DNA TGTGCCAGCAGTTTGTCCAGGGGGAGGGGTGAAGCTTTCTTT.

This clone has just a few counts. The chain has TRBV19 and TRBJ2-5; weak D call: TRBD2 (6 bases). Germline CDR1 reads LNHDA; CDR2 reads SQIVND (reference sequence). Deletions cut 6 bases from V and 1 base from J, with 9 bases between. The CDR3 runs to 13 residues. Here the CDR3 reads CASRKGLQETQYF. DNA of the CDR3: TGTGCCAGTAGAAAGGGACTCCAAGAGACCCAGTACTTC.

The CDR3 protein is CASSDPTVNTEAFF. The CDR3 nucleotides are TGTGCCAGCAGTGACCCGACAGTGAACACTGAAGCTTTCTTT. This chain connects TRBV25-1 to TRBJ1-1; a possible D gene is TRBD1 (5 bases). The CDR3 is 14 amino acids. Between the trimmed V and J ends, which lost 3 bases and 0 bases, there was a span of 8 bases. Germline CDR1 reads MGHDK; CDR2 reads SYGVNS. The full variable domain, completed using reference TRBV25-1 and TRBJ1-1, is EADIYQTPRYLVIGTGKKITLECSQTMGHDKMYWYQQDPGMELHLIHYSYGVNSTEKGDLSSESTVSRIRTEHFPLTLESARPSHTSQYLCASSDPTVNTEAFFGQGTRLTVV.

This clone came up a few times. The V and J genes are TRBV7-9 and TRBJ2-5; D call uncertain. Per the germline V gene, CDR1 is SEHNR and CDR2 is FQNEAQ (reference sequence). The CDR3 has 14 residues. Trimming stripped 1 base from V and 9 bases from J, with 15 bases between. The CDR3 DNA follows: TGTGCCAGCAGCTTAGGGACGGACGGATCCGCCCAGTACTTC. This sequence encodes CASSLGTDGSAQYF.

The rearrangement links TRBV5-1 to TRBJ2-1; D may correspond to TRBD1 or TRBD2 (7 bases each). CDR1 is SGHRS and CDR2 is YFSETQ in the germline V gene. CDR3 length: 15 residues. The V and J ends lost 3 bases and 3 bases respectively, with 13 bases between them. As DNA, the CDR3 is TGCGCCAGCAGCTGGGAGGGGGCGTTCTACAATGAGCAGTTCTTC. It specifies CASSWEGAFYNEQFF.

This clone appeared a single time. The chain is built from TRBV27 and TRBJ2-7; possibly TRBD2 for D (6 bases). Germline V gives CDR1 MNHEY, CDR2 SMNVEV (reference sequence). This CDR3 region has 13 residues. The V gene lost 6 bases and the J gene lost 4 bases, with 13 bases spanning the gap. The CDR3 spells CASRRDSRYEQYF. The CDR3 DNA reads TGTGCCAGCAGACGGGACTCCAGATACGAGCAGTACTTC.

The V call is TRBV11-2, the J call TRBJ2-7; D perhaps matches TRBD1 (6 bases). Trimming took 2 bases from V and 3 from J, leaving 8 bases between them. Germline V gene lookup returns CDR1 SGHAT and CDR2 FQNNGV. This CDR3 contains 13 residues. The CDR3, as DNA: TGTGCCAGCAGCTTAACGGACAGCTACGAGCAGTACTTC. Residues: CASSLTDSYEQYF.

The chain couples TRBV5-4 to TRBJ2-3; 10 bases match TRBD1. V lost 4 bases and J lost 2; bases outside the gene matches: 10. Germline lookup yields CDR1 SGHNT and CDR2 YYREEE (reference sequence). The CDR3 has 17 amino acids. CDR3 nucleotides: TGTGCCAGCAGCCGGACTTATGGGACAGGGGTCACAGATACGCAGTATTTT. Translated: CASSRTYGTGVTDTQYF.

The chain joins TRBV28 to TRBJ2-1; 7 bases fit TRBD2. CDR3 length: 15 residues. V shed 5 bases and J 4 bases; nucleotides not matched to a gene: 8. CDR1 is MDHEN and CDR2 is SYDVKM in the germline V gene. The CDR3 here is CASSPGVAGYNEQFF. Written as DNA, the CDR3 is TGTGCCAGCAGTCCCGGGGTAGCGGGTTACAATGAGCAGTTCTTC.

This sequence joins TRBV2 and TRBJ1-4; possible D gene TRBD1, 5 bases. Germline V gene sequence: CDR1 SNHLY, CDR2 FYNNEI. The CDR3 loop spans 17 amino acids. Trimming took off 0 bases at V and 3 bases at J, with 14 bases between the two ends. CDR3 loop: CASSEAAGAEANEKLFF. The DNA of the CDR3 is TGTGCCAGCAGTGAAGCAGCCGGGGCTGAGGCTAATGAAAAACTGTTTTTT.

The genes are TRBV5-4 and TRBJ2-5; a possible D gene is TRBD1 (7 bases). This CDR3 comprises 12 residues. Trimming cost V 4 bases and J 6 bases, with 10 bases left between them. Germline CDR1 and CDR2: SGHNT and YYREEE (reference sequence). CDR3: CASSPGGKTQYF. In DNA form, the CDR3 reads TGTGCCAGCAGCCCAGGGGGGAAGACCCAGTACTTC.

This clone has only one observation. The rearrangement uses TRBV7-9 and TRBJ2-1; 12 bases map to TRBD2. CDR1 SEHNR and CDR2 FQNEAQ come from the germline V gene (reference sequence). CDR3 size: 15 residues. Trimming took 1 base from V and 7 from J; bases not matched to a gene: 2. The CDR3 protein is CASSLGTSGMNEQFF. The CDR3, as DNA: TGTGCCAGCAGCTTAGGGACTAGCGGGATGAATGAGCAGTTCTTC.

The chain combines TRBV4-2 with TRBJ2-1, with TRBD2 identical over 14 bases. Germline assignment: CDR1 LGHNA and CDR2 YNFKEQ. With 0 bases clipped from V and 9 bases from J, the junction kept 4 bases outside the gene matches. The CDR3 length is 16 residues. In DNA form, the CDR3 reads TGTGCCAGCAGCCAAGATATTGGACTAGCGGGAGGTGAGCAGTTCTTC. Residues: CASSQDIGLAGGEQFF.

This chain connects TRBV6-1 to TRBJ2-3; D not resolved. V dropped 4 bases and J dropped 0 bases, with 11 bases sitting between them. The CDR3 is 15 residues long. CDR1 and CDR2 (germline): MNHNS, SASEGT. In DNA, the CDR3 is TGTGCCAGCAGTGTTGATGACGGTAGCACAGATACGCAGTATTTT. Its translation: CASSVDDGSTDTQYF.

This chain uses TRBV10-3 with TRBJ1-2; 7 positions agree with TRBD1. The germline CDR1 and CDR2 sequences are ENHRY and SYGVKD. J lost 5 bases, V lost 3 bases, and 6 bases had no gene match. The CDR3 contains 14 residues. CDR3 sequence: CAISEVGTAYGYTF. DNA of the CDR3: TGTGCCATCAGTGAAGTCGGGACAGCTTATGGCTACACCTTC.

This clone was seen only once. This chain joins TRBV7-3 and TRBJ2-7; no firm D call. Trimming removed 2 bases at V and 0 bases at J, with 8 bases between. The CDR3 is 14 residues long. Germline V CDR1 and CDR2: SGHTA, FQGTGA. CDR3 sequence (DNA): TGTGCCAGCAGCTTATCCGGAAGCTCCTACGAGCAGTACTTC. It yields the protein CASSLSGSSYEQYF.